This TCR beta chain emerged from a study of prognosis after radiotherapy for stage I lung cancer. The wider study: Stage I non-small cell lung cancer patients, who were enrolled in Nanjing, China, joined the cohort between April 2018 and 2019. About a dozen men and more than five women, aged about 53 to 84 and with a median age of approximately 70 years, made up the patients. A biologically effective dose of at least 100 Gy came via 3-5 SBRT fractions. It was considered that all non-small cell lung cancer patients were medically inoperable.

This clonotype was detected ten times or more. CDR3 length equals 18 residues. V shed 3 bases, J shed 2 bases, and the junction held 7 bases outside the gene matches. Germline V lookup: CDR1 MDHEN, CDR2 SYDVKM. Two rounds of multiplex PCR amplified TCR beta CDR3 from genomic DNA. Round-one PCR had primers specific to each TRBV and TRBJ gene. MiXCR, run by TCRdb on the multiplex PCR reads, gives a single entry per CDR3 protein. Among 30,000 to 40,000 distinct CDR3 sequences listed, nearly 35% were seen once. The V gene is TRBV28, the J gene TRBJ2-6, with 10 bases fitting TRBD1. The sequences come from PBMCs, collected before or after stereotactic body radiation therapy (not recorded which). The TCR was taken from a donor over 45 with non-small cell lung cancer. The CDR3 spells CASSFPGQGVTGANVLTF. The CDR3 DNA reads TGTGCCAGCAGTTTCCCTGGACAGGGGGTCACTGGGGCCAACGTCCTGACTTTC.